The 4 T cell receptor beta chains below come from one sample, sequenced in a study of T cell responses to AZD1222 COVID-19 vaccine. TCRdb's table, derived via immunoSEQ multiplex PCR, lists solely in-frame clones and lacks some. The sample has about 170,000 clones, approximately 90% seen once. The sequenced sample was peripheral blood, obtained on day 0 of AZD1222 vaccination. All receptors derive from an adult in good health.

The rearrangement joins TRBV15 to TRBJ1-1; TRBD1 matches 11 bases. Germline V gene sequence: CDR1 LNHNV, CDR2 YYDKDF (reference sequence). The length of the CDR3 is 16 residues. The V gene end was trimmed by 1 base and the J gene end by 4 bases; junction bases not matched to a gene: 5. Written as DNA, the CDR3 is TGTGCCACCAGCAGAGGGGGGACAGGGGGGACCACTGAAGCTTTCTTT. Amino acids: CATSRGGTGGTTEAFF.

The gene calls are TRBV12-3 or TRBV12-4 and TRBJ2-3; D perhaps matches TRBD2 (6 bases). The CDR3 covers 13 residues. V shed 6 bases and J shed 2 bases, with 9 bases lying between them. CDR3 region: CASRGLTTDTQYF. As DNA, the CDR3 is TGTGCCAGCAGGGGACTGACCACAGATACGCAGTATTTT.

V is TRBV5-8 and J is TRBJ1-2; no firm D call. The ends were cut back, 3 bases at V and 9 bases at J, with 12 bases in the middle. Germline CDR1 reads SGHTS; CDR2 reads YDEGEE. The CDR3 totals 12 residues. The CDR3 coding sequence is TGTGCCAGCAGCTATTCCAGGTTTCGCTACACCTTC. Encoded protein: CASSYSRFRYTF.

This rearrangement joins TRBV7-8 to TRBJ1-2, with D unclear. V lost 1 base, J lost 10 bases, and 7 bases lay in between. This CDR3 has 11 residues. From germline, CDR1 is SGHVS and CDR2 FQNEAQ. The CDR3 reads CASSLEAVYTF. The CDR3 DNA is TGTGCCAGCAGCTTAGAGGCTGTCTACACCTTC.